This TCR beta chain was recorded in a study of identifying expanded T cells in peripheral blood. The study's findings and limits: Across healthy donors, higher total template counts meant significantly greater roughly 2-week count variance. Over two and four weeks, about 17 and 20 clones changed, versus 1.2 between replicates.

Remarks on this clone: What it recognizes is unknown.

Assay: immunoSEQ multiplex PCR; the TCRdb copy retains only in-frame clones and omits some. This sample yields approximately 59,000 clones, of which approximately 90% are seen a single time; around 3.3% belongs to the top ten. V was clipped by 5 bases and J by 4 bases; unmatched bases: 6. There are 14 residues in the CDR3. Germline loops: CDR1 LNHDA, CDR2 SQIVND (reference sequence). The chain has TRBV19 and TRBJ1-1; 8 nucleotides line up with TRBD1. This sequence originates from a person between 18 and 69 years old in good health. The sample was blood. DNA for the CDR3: TGTGCCAGTAGTTCCTGGACAGGGAGCACTGAAGCTTTCTTT. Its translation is CASSSWTGSTEAFF.